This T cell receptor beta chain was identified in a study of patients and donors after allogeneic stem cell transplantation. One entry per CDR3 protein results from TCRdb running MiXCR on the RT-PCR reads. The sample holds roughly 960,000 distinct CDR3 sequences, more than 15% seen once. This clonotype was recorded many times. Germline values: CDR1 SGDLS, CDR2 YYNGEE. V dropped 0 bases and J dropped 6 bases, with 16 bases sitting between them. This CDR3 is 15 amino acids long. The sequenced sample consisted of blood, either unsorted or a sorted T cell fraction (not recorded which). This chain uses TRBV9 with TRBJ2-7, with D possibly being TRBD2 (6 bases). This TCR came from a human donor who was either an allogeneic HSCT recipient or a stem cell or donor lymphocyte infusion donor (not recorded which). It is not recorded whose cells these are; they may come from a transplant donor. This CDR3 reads CASSVGGGVLSEQYF. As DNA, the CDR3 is TGTGCCAGCAGCGTAGGGGGCGGGGTTCTCTCCGAGCAGTACTTC.